The present entry profiles one T cell receptor (beta chain) with its context. Its antigen is currently unknown. Time point meaning: pre-sensitization, week 0. Treatment given: therapeutic diphenylcyclopropenone sensitization with weekly scalp DPC. In every case, blood was obtained before the patch test was applied. The sample comes from a study of human T cells and chemical hapten exposure. Broader study findings: Counts of expanded TCRs at PT1 were positively correlated with patch test score.

MiXCR was run by TCRdb on the RACE reads, yielding one entry per CDR3 protein. The data hold roughly 260,000 distinct CDR3 sequences, with about 8.1% observed a single time. V trimming: 4 bases; J trimming: 4 bases; junction bases outside the gene matches: 4. The CDR3 is 14 residues long. Germline CDR1 SNHLY, CDR2 FYNNEI. The receptor was isolated from a woman in her thirties or forties with alopecia areata. Some clones in this sample may be carry-over from other donors' samples. V is TRBV2 and J is TRBJ1-3; 7 bases agree with TRBD1. The material was whole blood, obtained in connection with sensitization to the hapten diphenylcyclopropenone (DPC). The CDR3, as DNA: TGTGCCAGCAGTGGGACAGGCTTCGGAAACACCATATATTTT. It specifies CASSGTGFGNTIYF.